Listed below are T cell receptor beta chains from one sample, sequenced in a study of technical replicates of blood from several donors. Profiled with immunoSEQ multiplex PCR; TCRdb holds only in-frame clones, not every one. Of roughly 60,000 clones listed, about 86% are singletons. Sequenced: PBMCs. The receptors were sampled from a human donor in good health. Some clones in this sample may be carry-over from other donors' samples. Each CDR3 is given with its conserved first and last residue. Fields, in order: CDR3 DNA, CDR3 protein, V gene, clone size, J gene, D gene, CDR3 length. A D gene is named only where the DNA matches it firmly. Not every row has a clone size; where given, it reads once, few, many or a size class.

TGTGCCAGCAGTTTCTTCGGACAGGGCGGGCTGTTTTTT	CASSFFGQGGLFF	TRBV27	-	TRBJ2-2	TRBD1	13
TGCGCCAGCAGCCTCTACTCTGGGGCCAACGTCCTGACTTTC	CASSLYSGANVLTF	TRBV4-1	-	TRBJ2-6	-	14
TGTGCCAGCTCAGTCGCCGTGGGACAAGGTAATTCACCCCTCCACTTT	CASSVAVGQGNSPLHF	TRBV18	-	TRBJ1-6	-	16
TGTGCCAGCCACCCGACTAGCGGGGGGCAAGAGACCCAGTACTTC	CASHPTSGGQETQYF	TRBV2	-	TRBJ2-5	TRBD2	15
TGTGCCAGTAGTACCCGACAGGGGGTAAGCGGCAGTCAGCCCCAGCATTTT	CASSTRQGVSGSQPQHF	TRBV19	-	TRBJ1-5	TRBD1	17
TGTGCCTGGAGATTCGAAGAGACCCAGTACTTC	CAWRFEETQYF	TRBV30	-	TRBJ2-5	-	11
TGTGCCAGCAGTTACTCGAGTAGCGGGGGGGCCGAGCAGTACTTC	CASSYSSSGGAEQYF	TRBV6-5	-	TRBJ2-7	TRBD2	15
TGTGCCAGCACCGCTTTGACACGGGGTGAGCAGTACTTC	CASTALTRGEQYF	TRBV27	-	TRBJ2-7	-	13
TGTGCCAGCAGCTTTAAGGGGGCGGGGCTTGCCGGGGAGCTGTTTTTT	CASSFKGAGLAGELFF	TRBV5-6	-	TRBJ2-2	-	16
TGTGCCAGCAGCTTAGGGTGGGCTGTAATTGGGGCCAACGTCCTGACTTTC	CASSLGWAVIGANVLTF	TRBV11-3	-	TRBJ2-6	-	17
TGTGCCTGGAGTGTACAGCTCAACGGGGAGCTGTTTTTT	CAWSVQLNGELFF	TRBV30	-	TRBJ2-2	-	13
TGTGCCAGCAGCTTATCAGGCAGGGGGACCGGCCAGCCCCAGCATTTT	CASSLSGRGTGQPQHF	TRBV7-2	-	TRBJ1-5	TRBD1	16
TGTGCCAGCAGCCAAGATTTAGCGGGAAAAGAGACCCAGTACTTC	CASSQDLAGKETQYF	TRBV4-2	-	TRBJ2-5	TRBD2	15
TGCGCCAGCAGCCAAGTACCCGACAGGAAGGGCTACACCTTC	CASSQVPDRKGYTF	TRBV4-3	-	TRBJ1-2	-	14
TGTGCCTGGAGTGTACGCGGAGCTAACTATGGCTACACCTTC	CAWSVRGANYGYTF	TRBV30	-	TRBJ1-2	-	14
TGTGCCAGTAGCGCGGCCAGGGCTTACTCGGTACAAGAGACCCAGTACTTC	CASSAARAYSVQETQYF	TRBV19	-	TRBJ2-5	-	17
TGCAGCGTTGAAGGGAGGGACAGGGATGATGGCTACACCTTC	CSVEGRDRDDGYTF	TRBV29-1	-	TRBJ1-2	TRBD1	14
TGTGCCAGCAACACCTTCGGGACATTGAATGAAAAACTGTTTTTT	CASNTFGTLNEKLFF	TRBV7-9	once	TRBJ1-4	-	15
TGTGCCAGCCGCGGGACAGTCGGTGAAAAACTGTTTTTT	CASRGTVGEKLFF	TRBV2	-	TRBJ1-4	TRBD1	13
TGTGCCAGCAGGACAGGGGTCGACACTGAAGCTTTCTTT	CASRTGVDTEAFF	TRBV7-9	-	TRBJ1-1	TRBD1	13
TGTGCCATCAGTGAGTCGTTACGGGGCTACACCTTC	CAISESLRGYTF	TRBV10-3	-	TRBJ1-2	-	12
TGTGCCAGTAGTATAGATGCGACTCCCGTAGTGACCGGGGAGCTGTTTTTT	CASSIDATPVVTGELFF	TRBV19	-	TRBJ2-2	-	17
TGTGCCAGCAGTGAAGGAGCGGGAGTGAGGAATGAGCAGTTCTTC	CASSEGAGVRNEQFF	TRBV6-1	once	TRBJ2-1	TRBD2	15
TGTGCCAGCAGCTTAGGGGGGACAGCCTATGGCTACACCTTC	CASSLGGTAYGYTF	TRBV7-2	-	TRBJ1-2	TRBD1	14
TGTGCCAGCGGGAGTTCTACCCGACCAGGGGGAAGGGGCACCGGGGAGCTGTTTTTT	CASGSSTRPGGRGTGELFF	TRBV7-3	once	TRBJ2-2	TRBD1	19
TGCGCCAGCAGCCAACCCCGGGACTCCCGAGGCAATGAGCAGTTCTTC	CASSQPRDSRGNEQFF	TRBV4-1	-	TRBJ2-1	-	16
TGCGCCAGCAGTCAATCGGAGAACCACGTCGATGACTGCCCCGGCTACGAGCAGTACTTC	CASSQSENHVDDCPGYEQYF	TRBV23-1	-	TRBJ2-7	-	20
TGTGCCAGCAGCTTATACCCCTCTAGCGGGGCCTACGAGCAGTACTTC	CASSLYPSSGAYEQYF	TRBV7-9	-	TRBJ2-7	TRBD2	16
TGTGCCAGCAGCGTAGATCCTAGCGGGACCACAGATACGCAGTATTTT	CASSVDPSGTTDTQYF	TRBV9	-	TRBJ2-3	TRBD2	16
TGTGCCAGCAGCCAAGGGATGAGCGGGAGAGAAAACGAGCAGTACTTC	CASSQGMSGRENEQYF	TRBV14	-	TRBJ2-7	TRBD2	16
TGCGCCAGCTTACGGACAGGGGGCACCGGGGAGCTGTTTTTT	CASLRTGGTGELFF	TRBV5-1	-	TRBJ2-2	TRBD1	14
TGTGCCAGCAGCCAACCAAGAACAGGGAGTTCACCCCTCCACTTT	CASSQPRTGSSPLHF	TRBV7-2	-	TRBJ1-6	-	15
TGCGCCAGCAGCTTGGGAAGCGGGGGCCAATACAATGAGCAGTTCTTC	CASSLGSGGQYNEQFF	TRBV5-1	-	TRBJ2-1	TRBD2	16
TGCAGCGTTGAAGGAGACAGGGTAGGTGGCTACACCTTC	CSVEGDRVGGYTF	TRBV29-1	-	TRBJ1-2	TRBD1	13
TGCAGCGTTGAAGGGACATCGTCTGCGGTTCAGTACTTC	CSVEGTSSAVQYF	TRBV29-1	-	TRBJ2-4	-	13
TGTGCCATCAGTGAGTCTCCAGCAATTACAGCTAACTATGGCTACACCTTC	CAISESPAITANYGYTF	TRBV10-3	-	TRBJ1-2	-	17
TGTGCCAGCAGCTTAGGAGGACAGGGGAGCTCTGGAAACACCATATATTTT	CASSLGGQGSSGNTIYF	TRBV7-6	-	TRBJ1-3	TRBD1	17
TGTGCCAGCAGCCCCCAAAATGAGAGGGAAGCTTTCTTT	CASSPQNEREAFF	TRBV4-2	-	TRBJ1-1	-	13
TGCGCCAGCAGCTTCGGACTAGCGGGGGGTAATGAGCAGTTCTTC	CASSFGLAGGNEQFF	TRBV5-1	-	TRBJ2-1	TRBD2	15
TGCGCCAGCAGCAAAAGCCGAGGGTGGACTGAAGCTTTCTTT	CASSKSRGWTEAFF	TRBV4-1	-	TRBJ1-1	-	14
TGTGCCAGCAGCTTGGGGCAGGTCACTGAAGCTTTCTTT	CASSLGQVTEAFF	TRBV11-1	-	TRBJ1-1	-	13